This entry lists 19 T cell receptor beta chains sequenced from one sample in a study of shared clonotypes between healthy human individuals. Using immunoSEQ multiplex PCR, the repertoire was profiled, and TCRdb retains in-frame clones only, with some absent. In the table there are a few hundred thousand clones, roughly 78% of which are singletons. The sequencing sample was made of PBMCs. The source of these receptors is a woman in her 40s in good health. Some clones in this sample may be carry-over from other donors' samples.

The rearrangement uses TRBV11-3 and TRBJ2-1, with TRBD1 identical over 8 bases. The CDR3 contains 16 residues. Germline trimming cut 4 bases from V and 0 bases from J; bases unmatched to any gene: 5. Germline CDR1 is SGHNT and CDR2 is YENEEA. CDR3 in DNA: TGTGCCAGCAGCTCGGGACAGGTTAGCTCCTACAATGAGCAGTTCTTC. Translating gives CASSSGQVSSYNEQFF.

The chain is built from TRBV9 and TRBJ2-5; D gene ambiguous. The CDR3 extends over 13 amino acids. Germline CDR1 and CDR2: SGDLS and YYNGEE. V was shortened by 7 bases and J by 4 bases, with 14 bases between the two germline ends. The CDR3 loop is CASSHLGRETQYF. In DNA, the CDR3 is TGTGCCAGCTCCCACCTGGGTAGAGAGACCCAGTACTTC.

The rearrangement uses TRBV28 and TRBJ1-4, with 10 bases identical to TRBD1. Looked up from germline, CDR1 is MDHEN and CDR2 is SYDVKM. The CDR3 totals 15 residues. V shed 5 bases and J 8 bases; nucleotides not matched to a gene: 8. The CDR3 bases are TGTGCCAGCAGTCCGCGGACAGGGGGGACCGAAAAACTGTTTTTT. Its translation: CASSPRTGGTEKLFF. Full variable domain (rest looked up from reference TRBV28 and TRBJ1-4): DVKVTQSSRYLVKRTGEKVFLECVQDMDHENMFWYRQDPGLGLRLIYFSYDVKMKEKGDIPEGYSVSREKKERFSLILESASTNQTSMYLCASSPRTGGTEKLFFGSGTQLSVL.

This chain joins TRBV29-1 and TRBJ1-2, with TRBD1 matching 7 bases. The V and J ends lost 6 bases and 5 bases, in that order; junction bases with no gene match: 12. This CDR3 comprises 14 residues. Germline CDR1 is SQVTM and CDR2 is ANQGSEA. The CDR3 protein is CSVGPGETGYGYTF. CDR3 sequence (DNA): TGCAGCGTAGGTCCGGGAGAGACAGGGTATGGCTACACCTTC.

V and J are TRBV28 and TRBJ2-1; 8 nucleotides align to TRBD2. Trimming at V came to 3 bases and at J to 4 bases, leaving 5 bases not matched to a gene. This CDR3 region has 15 residues. The germline gives CDR1 MDHEN, CDR2 SYDVKM. The chain's CDR3 is CASSLRLAGYNEQFF. For the CDR3, the DNA is TGTGCCAGCAGTTTGAGGCTAGCGGGTTACAATGAGCAGTTCTTC.

V and J are TRBV6-5 and TRBJ2-2, with 9 positions matching TRBD2. In germline, CDR1 is MNHEY, CDR2 SVGAGI. V trimming: 0 bases; J trimming: 8 bases; junction bases outside the gene matches: 1. This CDR3 spans 14 amino acids. This CDR3 reads CASSYSGLAGELFF. The CDR3, as DNA: TGTGCCAGCAGTTACTCCGGACTAGCGGGGGAGCTGTTTTTT.

The chain employs TRBV18 and TRBJ2-1, with a possible D match to TRBD2 (6 bases). Between the trimmed V and J ends, which lost 3 bases and 1 base, there was a span of 10 bases. The germline V gene encodes CDR1 KGHSH and CDR2 LQKENI. This CDR3 has 15 amino acids. The DNA for the CDR3 is TGTGCCAGCTCACCCCAGCGGGCGTCCTACAATGAGCAGTTCTTC. It is translated as CASSPQRASYNEQFF.

The rearrangement links TRBV6-5 to TRBJ2-1, with 9 bases aligning to TRBD1. CDR1 and CDR2 from the germline V gene are MNHEY and SVGAGI. Trimming at V came to 8 bases and at J to 7 bases, leaving 9 bases not matched to a gene. The CDR3 contains 14 residues. CDR3 in amino acids: CASRLGTGMNEQFF. DNA for the CDR3: TGTGCCAGCCGCCTCGGGACAGGGATGAATGAGCAGTTCTTC.

The rearrangement joins TRBV10-3 to TRBJ1-4, with 9 nucleotides matching TRBD1. The V and J ends lost 4 bases and 6 bases, in that order; junction bases with no gene match: 6. The CDR3 consists of 15 residues. CDR1 and CDR2 from the germline V gene are ENHRY and SYGVKD. DNA for the CDR3: TGTGCCATCAGTGCCTACAGGGGGCGGGATGAAAAACTGTTTTTT. Translating gives CAISAYRGRDEKLFF.

The rearrangement uses TRBV6-5 and TRBJ2-7, with TRBD2 matching over 11 bases. After removal of 4 bases from V and 4 bases from J, the junction contained 6 bases not matched to a gene. CDR3 length: 15 amino acids. Germline CDR1 and CDR2: MNHEY and SVGAGI. This CDR3 is CASSWGLAALYEQYF. CDR3 nucleotide sequence: TGTGCCAGCAGTTGGGGACTAGCGGCCCTTTACGAGCAGTACTTC.

The rearrangement links TRBV30 to TRBJ2-7, with D hard to call. The CDR3 contains 13 residues. The germline V gene encodes CDR1 GTSNPN and CDR2 SVGIG (reference sequence). V lost 3 bases, J lost 3 bases, and 12 bases lay in between. CDR3 in DNA: TGTGCCTGGAGGGAAGACAAGAGCTACGAGCAGTACTTC. Its protein is CAWREDKSYEQYF.

The chain carries TRBV19 and TRBJ1-3, with unresolved D. From germline, CDR1 is LNHDA and CDR2 SQIVND (reference sequence). The CDR3 totals 15 residues. V dropped 5 bases and J dropped 0 bases, with 11 bases sitting between them. The CDR3 sequence is CASSAQALSGNTIYF. CDR3 nucleotide sequence: TGTGCCAGTAGTGCCCAGGCCCTCTCTGGAAACACCATATATTTT.

This chain connects TRBV28 to TRBJ2-3, with 7 bases matching TRBD2. With 4 bases clipped from V and 3 bases from J, the junction kept 7 bases outside the gene matches. CDR3 length equals 15 residues. Per the germline V gene, CDR1 is MDHEN and CDR2 is SYDVKM. CDR3 bases: TGTGCCAGCAGTTCCCTGGCGGGAGTTACAGATACGCAGTATTTT. Its translation: CASSSLAGVTDTQYF.

V usage is TRBV9 and J usage is TRBJ2-3; TRBD2 matches at 8 bases. V dropped 0 bases and J dropped 4; count of bases not matched to a gene: 13. Germline assignment: CDR1 SGDLS and CDR2 YYNGEE. The CDR3 loop spans 18 amino acids. CDR3 amino acids: CASSVADGRASGPDTQYF. For the CDR3, the DNA is TGTGCCAGCAGCGTAGCTGACGGGAGGGCTTCAGGCCCAGATACGCAGTATTTT.

The chain links TRBV11-1 to TRBJ2-5, with 7 bases aligning to TRBD1. Germline loops: CDR1 SGHAT, CDR2 FQDESV (reference sequence). With 3 bases clipped from V and 4 bases from J, the junction kept 5 bases outside the gene matches. This CDR3 is built from 14 residues. CDR3 in amino acids: CASSFQGVPETQYF. DNA of the CDR3: TGTGCCAGCAGCTTCCAGGGGGTCCCAGAGACCCAGTACTTC. Filled out from reference TRBV11-1 and TRBJ2-5, the complete variable domain reads EAEVAQSPRYKITEKSQAVAFWCDPISGHATLYWYRQILGQGPELLVQFQDESVVDDSQLPKDRFSAERLKGVDSTLKIQPAELGDSAMYLCASSFQGVPETQYFGPGTRLLVL.

In the case of this clone: At the DNA level, this CDR3 is encoded by other sequences in the same sample as well. This chain connects TRBV2 to TRBJ1-5; D is unresolved. The germline V gene encodes CDR1 SNHLY and CDR2 FYNNEI. Between the trimmed V and J ends, which lost 3 bases and 4 bases, there was a span of 7 bases. The CDR3 is 13 amino acids. The CDR3 DNA reads as TGTGCCAGCAGTGACCCCTTAAATCAGCCCCAGCATTTT. Translating it yields CASSDPLNQPQHF.

The gene calls are TRBV5-8 and TRBJ2-2; D is possibly TRBD2 (7 bases). V lost 3 bases and J 4 bases, leaving 13 bases between the germline ends. Germline V CDR1 and CDR2: SGHTS, YDEGEE. This CDR3 has 15 amino acids. CDR3 bases: TGTGCCAGCAGCTGGCTGCGGGGGCTCACCGGGGAGCTGTTTTTT. This translates into CASSWLRGLTGELFF.

The V gene is TRBV7-9, the J gene TRBJ2-1, with 11 bases that match TRBD2. Germline assignment: CDR1 SEHNR and CDR2 FQNEAQ (reference sequence). CDR3 length: 15 residues. Losses at the gene ends were 3 bases for V and 7 bases for J; bases not matched to a gene: 5. CDR3 sequence reads: CASSFSGRARNEQFF. The CDR3 DNA reads TGTGCCAGCAGCTTTAGCGGGAGGGCCCGGAATGAGCAGTTCTTC.

The DNA for the CDR3 is TGTGCCAGTAGTCCCACCGGGACAACTAACACCGGGGAGCTGTTTTTT. Translating it yields CASSPTGTTNTGELFF. V usage is TRBV19 and J usage is TRBJ2-2, with D perhaps TRBD1 (6 bases). This CDR3 has 16 amino acids. The V and J ends lost 5 bases and 2 bases respectively, with 15 bases between them. Germline V lookup: CDR1 LNHDA, CDR2 SQIVND (reference sequence).